This T cell receptor (beta chain) was captured in a study of control samples from healthy donors and cancer patients (TCRdb year 2020). This clone showed up just once. What antigen it recognizes has not been identified. No qualities accompany the bases; no much larger clone lies one base away. The sample contains more than one DNA sequence encoding this CDR3. CDR1 and CDR2 were assigned from the germline V gene as SGDLS and YYNGEE. From the cysteine up to the phenylalanine, the CDR3 has a length of 13 residues. The CDR3 DNA has 39 bases and is translated from base 1. Trimming removed 0 bases from V and 3 bases from J, leaving 6 bases between the germline ends. The receptor library was made with the immunoSEQ multiplex PCR assay. As stored in TCRdb, this immuneACCESS dataset retains in-frame rearrangements with V and J assigned. A fraction of the clones does not appear; measured against another copy, unresolved V genes explain less than half of the discrepancy, and the remainder lacks a known reason. This sample is represented by under 450,000 clones; around 90% of them were singletons. Clones ranked in the top ten supply 5% to 8% of the sample.

The origin of this receptor is a man aged 40-55 years with head and neck cancer. The chain links TRBV9 with TRBJ1-1; the D gene lacks a confident call. The sample comprised PBMCs. For the CDR3, the sequence is CASSVGGDTEAFF. The DNA sequence is given as TGTGCCAGCAGCGTAGGCGGGGACACTGAAGCTTTCTTT.